This TCR beta chain was sequenced in a study of CD8 T cells in ankylosing spondylitis listed by TCRdb under 2017. For context, the study as a whole: To find TCR variants linked to disease, the study profiled T cell receptor beta repertoires in ankylosing spondylitis patients and healthy donors. In total, the full study cohort was made up of roughly 100 healthy donors and 25 to 30 ankylosing spondylitis patients. Peripheral blood was sampled, and synovial fluid was also collected from ankylosing spondylitis patients.

This clonotype was recorded a few times. No cognate antigen has been identified for it. It has no much larger one-base neighbor in the sample; base qualities were not kept. After removal of 2 bases from V and 10 bases from J, the junction retains 11 bases not matched to a gene. The CDR3 goes from the cysteine to the phenylalanine over 16 residues. Of all the DNA, just the CDR3 is kept, 48 bases in frame from base 1. The germline V gene (reference sequence) specifies DFQATT as CDR1 and SNEGSKA as CDR2. Beyond this particular receptor, the publication reports: The disease-linked clones were reported to be significantly enriched in matched synovial fluid samples from ankylosing spondylitis patients. Some TCR beta motif variants had previously been reported in synovial fluid and blood of reactive arthritis patients, which suggested common disease-initiation mechanisms. A TCR beta motif made up of eight or nine highly homologous amino acid variants appeared to be characteristic of blood from ankylosing spondylitis patients. The disease-linked clones showed a CD8+ phenotype and occurred at relatively low frequencies in peripheral blood.

This sample was sequenced with an Illumina HiSeq 2500. TCR beta libraries were prepared by quantitative 5'-RACE with molecular barcodes. On the authors' methods: To identify disease-linked TCR variants, a new computational method was used, one built on a probabilistic model of VDJ rearrangement. TCRdb cleaned the public reads at Q25 with fastp, built clones with MiXCR and kept in-frame beta chains. Each CDR3 protein appears once, grouped with its most common genes and DNA. The V and J calls reflect TCRdb's pipeline rather than the authors' work. Present in this sample are 130,000 or so distinct CDR3 sequences, roughly 17% of which were seen just once. Of the sample, roughly a third is held by the ten largest clones.

The rearrangement joined TRBV20-1 to TRBJ2-1, with TRBD2 identical over 13 junction bases. The sequencing sample was made of blood, either unsorted or a sorted T cell fraction (not recorded which). The clonotype comes from a male donor with ankylosing spondylitis. The nucleotide sequence is given as TGCAGTGCTAGATCCTTGACTAGCGGGAGGCCGAAGGAGCAGTTCTTC. Its product reads: CSARSLTSGRPKEQFF.